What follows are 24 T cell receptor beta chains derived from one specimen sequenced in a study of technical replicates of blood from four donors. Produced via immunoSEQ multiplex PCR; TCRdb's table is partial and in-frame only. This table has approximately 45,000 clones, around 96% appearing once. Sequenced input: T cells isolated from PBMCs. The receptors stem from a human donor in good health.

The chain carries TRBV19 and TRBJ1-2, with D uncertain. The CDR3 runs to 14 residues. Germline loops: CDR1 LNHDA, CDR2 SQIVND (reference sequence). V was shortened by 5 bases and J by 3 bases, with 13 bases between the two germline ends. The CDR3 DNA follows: TGTGCCAGTAGTCCCCTAGACCGAGACTATGGCTACACCTTC. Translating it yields CASSPLDRDYGYTF.

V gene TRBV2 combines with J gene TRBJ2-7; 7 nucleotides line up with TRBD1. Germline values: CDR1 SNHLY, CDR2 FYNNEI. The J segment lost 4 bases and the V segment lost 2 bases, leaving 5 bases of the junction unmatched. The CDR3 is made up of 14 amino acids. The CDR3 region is CASSEWDRLYEQYF. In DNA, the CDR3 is TGTGCCAGCAGTGAATGGGACAGACTATACGAGCAGTACTTC.

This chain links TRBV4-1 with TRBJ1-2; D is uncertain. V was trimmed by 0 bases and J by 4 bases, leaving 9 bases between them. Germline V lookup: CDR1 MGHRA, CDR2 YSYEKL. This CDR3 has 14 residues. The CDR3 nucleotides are TGCGCCAGCAGCCAAGATTCTACTTTCTATGGCTACACCTTC. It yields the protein CASSQDSTFYGYTF.

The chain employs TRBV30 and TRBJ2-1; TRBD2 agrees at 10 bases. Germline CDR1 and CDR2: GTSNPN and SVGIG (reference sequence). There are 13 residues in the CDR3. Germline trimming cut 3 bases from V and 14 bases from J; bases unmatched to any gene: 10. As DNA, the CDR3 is TGTGCCTGGAGGACAGCGGGAGGGCCTCGGGAGTTCTTC. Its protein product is CAWRTAGGPREFF.

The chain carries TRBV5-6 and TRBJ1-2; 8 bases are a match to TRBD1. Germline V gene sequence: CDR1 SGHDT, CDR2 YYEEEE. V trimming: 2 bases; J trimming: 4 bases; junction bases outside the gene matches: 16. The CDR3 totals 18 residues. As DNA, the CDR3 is TGTGCCAGCAGCTTCGTTTCGTGGACAGGGAGAAGCTCCTATGGCTACACCTTC. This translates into CASSFVSWTGRSSYGYTF.

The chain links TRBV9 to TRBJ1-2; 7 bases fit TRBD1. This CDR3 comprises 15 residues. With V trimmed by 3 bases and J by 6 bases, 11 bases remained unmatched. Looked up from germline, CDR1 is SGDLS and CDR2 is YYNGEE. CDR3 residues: CASSERTGEFHGYTF. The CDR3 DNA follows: TGTGCCAGCAGCGAACGGACAGGAGAATTCCATGGCTACACCTTC.

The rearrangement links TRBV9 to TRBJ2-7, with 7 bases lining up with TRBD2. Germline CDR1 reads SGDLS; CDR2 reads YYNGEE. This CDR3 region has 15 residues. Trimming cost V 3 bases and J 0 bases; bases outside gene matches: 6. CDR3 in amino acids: CASSASGLSSYEQYF. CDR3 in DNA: TGTGCCAGCAGCGCTAGCGGCTTAAGCTCCTACGAGCAGTACTTC.

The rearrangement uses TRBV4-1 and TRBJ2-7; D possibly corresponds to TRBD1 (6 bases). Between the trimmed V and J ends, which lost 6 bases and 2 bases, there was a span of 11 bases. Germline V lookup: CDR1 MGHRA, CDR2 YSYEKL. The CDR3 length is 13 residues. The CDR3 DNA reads TGCGCCAGCAGTTTTGACAGGCCCTACGAGCAGTACTTC. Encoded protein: CASSFDRPYEQYF.

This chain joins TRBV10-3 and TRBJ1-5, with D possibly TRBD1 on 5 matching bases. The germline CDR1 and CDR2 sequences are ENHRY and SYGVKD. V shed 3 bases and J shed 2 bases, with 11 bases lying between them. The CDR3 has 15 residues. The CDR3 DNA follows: TGTGCCATCAGTGATGGGAGGGGCGGCAATCAGCCCCAGCATTTT. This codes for CAISDGRGGNQPQHF.

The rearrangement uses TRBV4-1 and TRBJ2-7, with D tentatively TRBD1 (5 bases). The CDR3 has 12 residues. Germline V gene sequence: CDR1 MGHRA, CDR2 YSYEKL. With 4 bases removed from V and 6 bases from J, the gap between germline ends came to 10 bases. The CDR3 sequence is CASSPSGAEQYF. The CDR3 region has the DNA TGCGCCAGCAGCCCATCTGGGGCCGAGCAGTACTTC.

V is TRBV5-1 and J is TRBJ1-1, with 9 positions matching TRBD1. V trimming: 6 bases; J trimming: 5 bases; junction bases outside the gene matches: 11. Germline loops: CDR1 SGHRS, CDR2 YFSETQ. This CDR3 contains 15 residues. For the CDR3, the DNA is TGCGCCAGCAAGTGGTCAGACAGGGGGAATACTGAAGCTTTCTTT. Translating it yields CASKWSDRGNTEAFF. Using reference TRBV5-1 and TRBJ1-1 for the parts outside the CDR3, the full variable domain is KAGVTQTPRYLIKTRGQQVTLSCSPISGHRSVSWYQQTPGQGLQFLFEYFSETQRNKGNFPGRFSGRQFSNSRSEMNVSTLELGDSALYLCASKWSDRGNTEAFFGQGTRLTVV.

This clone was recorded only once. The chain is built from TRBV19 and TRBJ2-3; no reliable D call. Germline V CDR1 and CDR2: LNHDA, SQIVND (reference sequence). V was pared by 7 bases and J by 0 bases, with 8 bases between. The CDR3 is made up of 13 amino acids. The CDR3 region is CASNRASTDTQYF. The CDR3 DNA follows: TGTGCCAGTAATCGCGCCAGCACAGATACGCAGTATTTT.

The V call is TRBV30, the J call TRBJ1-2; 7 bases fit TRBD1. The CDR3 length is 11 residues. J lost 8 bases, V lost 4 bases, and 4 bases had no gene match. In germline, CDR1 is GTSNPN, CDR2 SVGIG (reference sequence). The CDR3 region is CAWMTGSGYTF. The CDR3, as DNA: TGTGCCTGGATGACAGGGAGCGGCTACACCTTC.

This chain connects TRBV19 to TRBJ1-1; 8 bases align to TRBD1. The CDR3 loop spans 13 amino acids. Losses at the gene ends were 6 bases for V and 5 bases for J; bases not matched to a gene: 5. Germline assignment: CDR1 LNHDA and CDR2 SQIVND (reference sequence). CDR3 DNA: TGTGCCAGTAGGCAACAGGGGGGGACTGAAGCTTTCTTT. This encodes CASRQQGGTEAFF.

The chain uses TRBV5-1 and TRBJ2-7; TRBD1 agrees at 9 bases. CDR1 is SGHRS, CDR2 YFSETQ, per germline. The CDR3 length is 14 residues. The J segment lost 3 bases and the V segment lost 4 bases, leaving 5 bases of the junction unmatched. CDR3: CASSPGTGSYEQYF. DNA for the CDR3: TGCGCCAGCAGCCCCGGGACAGGGAGCTACGAGCAGTACTTC.

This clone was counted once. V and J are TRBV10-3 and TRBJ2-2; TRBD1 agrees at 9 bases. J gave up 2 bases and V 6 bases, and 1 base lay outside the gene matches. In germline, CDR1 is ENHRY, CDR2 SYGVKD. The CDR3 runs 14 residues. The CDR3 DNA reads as TGTGCCATCAGGGGACAGGGTAACACCGGGGAGCTGTTTTTT. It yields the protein CAIRGQGNTGELFF.

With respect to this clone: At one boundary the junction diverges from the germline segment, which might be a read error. CDR3 nucleotides: TGTGCCAGCAGCGTAGGGGAGAACACCGGGGTGCTGTTTTTT. This sequence encodes CASSVGENTGVLFF. The chain links TRBV9 to TRBJ2-2; possibly TRBD2 for D (5 bases). The CDR3 loop spans 14 amino acids. CDR1 SGDLS and CDR2 YYNGEE come from the germline V gene.

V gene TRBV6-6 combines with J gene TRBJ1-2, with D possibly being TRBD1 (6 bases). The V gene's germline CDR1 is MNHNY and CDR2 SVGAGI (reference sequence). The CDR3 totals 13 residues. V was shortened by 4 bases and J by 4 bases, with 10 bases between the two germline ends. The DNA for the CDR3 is TGTGCCAGCAGTTTCGGACAGTCCTATGGCTACACCTTC. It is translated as CASSFGQSYGYTF.

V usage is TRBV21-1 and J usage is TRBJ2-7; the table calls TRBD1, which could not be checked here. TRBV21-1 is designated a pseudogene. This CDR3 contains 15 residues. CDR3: CASSSPGGRTYEQYF. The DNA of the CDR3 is TGTGCCAGCAGCTCCCCAGGGGGCCGGACCTACGAGCAGTACTTC.

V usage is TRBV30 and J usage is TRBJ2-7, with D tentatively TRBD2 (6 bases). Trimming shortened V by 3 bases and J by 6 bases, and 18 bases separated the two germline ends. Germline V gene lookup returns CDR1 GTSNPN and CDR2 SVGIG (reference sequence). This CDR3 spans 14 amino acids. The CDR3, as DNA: TGTGCCTGGAGCCCACGCGGGATCCCGGTCGAGCAGTACTTC. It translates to CAWSPRGIPVEQYF.

This chain's CDR3 is CASSLETEVQPQHF. CDR3 DNA sequence: TGTGCCAGCAGCTTAGAGACAGAGGTTCAGCCCCAGCATTTT. The gene calls are TRBV7-9 and TRBJ1-5, with a possible D match to TRBD1 (5 bases). The CDR3 loop spans 14 amino acids. V gave up 1 base and J gave up 6 bases, with 10 bases separating them. Germline CDR1 and CDR2: SEHNR and FQNEAQ (reference sequence).

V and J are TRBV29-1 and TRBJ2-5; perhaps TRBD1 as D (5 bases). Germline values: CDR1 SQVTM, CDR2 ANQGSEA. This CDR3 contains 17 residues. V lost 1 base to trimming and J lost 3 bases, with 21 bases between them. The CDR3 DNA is TGCAGCGTTGAAGTGGTTCAGGGCGCTTGGACCAAAGAGACCCAGTACTTC. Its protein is CSVEVVQGAWTKETQYF.

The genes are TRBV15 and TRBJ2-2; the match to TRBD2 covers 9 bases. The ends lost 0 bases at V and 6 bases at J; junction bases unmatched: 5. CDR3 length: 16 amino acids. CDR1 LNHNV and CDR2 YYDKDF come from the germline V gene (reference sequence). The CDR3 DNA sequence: TGTGCCACCAGCAGAGAAAGGCGGGAGGGCCCCGGGGAGCTGTTTTTT. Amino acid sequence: CATSRERREGPGELFF. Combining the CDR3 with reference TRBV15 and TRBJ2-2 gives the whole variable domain DAMVIQNPRYQVTQFGKPVTLSCSQTLNHNVMYWYQQKSSQAPKLLFHYYDKDFNNEADTPDNFQSRRPNTSFCFLDIRSPGLGDTAMYLCATSRERREGPGELFFGEGSRLTVL.

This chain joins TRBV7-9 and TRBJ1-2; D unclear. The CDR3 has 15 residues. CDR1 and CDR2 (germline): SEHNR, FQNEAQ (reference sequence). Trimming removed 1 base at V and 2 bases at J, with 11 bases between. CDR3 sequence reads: CASSLGEGSNYGYTF. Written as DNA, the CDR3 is TGTGCCAGCAGCTTAGGCGAGGGAAGCAACTATGGCTACACCTTC.